A selection of T cell receptor beta chains follows, all from one sample in a study of CD8 T cells in Susac syndrome. In TCRdb, the immunoSEQ multiplex PCR reads were re-called with MiXCR into one record per CDR3 protein. Here the sample spans under 200,000 distinct CDR3 sequences, around 94% being singletons. Sequences were obtained from CD4+ T cells from PBMCs. Receptors originate from a human donor in good health. Both conserved end residues are part of each CDR3. Fields, in order: V gene, D gene, clone size, J gene, CDR3 DNA, CDR3 protein. D genes are given only for firm matches. Clone size is not always given. Where it is, it says once, few, many or a class for expanded clones.

V: TRBV7-9; D: TRBD1; size: NA; J: TRBJ1-2; DNA: TGTGCCAGCAGCCTCCAGACAGGGTATGGCTACACCTTC; CDR3: CASSLQTGYGYTF
V: TRBV6-5; D: TRBD1; size: NA; J: TRBJ1-2; DNA: TGTGCCAGCAGCTGGGACAGCAACTATGGCTACACCTTC; CDR3: CASSWDSNYGYTF
V: TRBV6-2/TRBV6-3; D: TRBD1; size: NA; J: TRBJ2-5; DNA: TGTGCCAGCAGTTCCATTACGACAGGGCAAGAGACCCAGTACTTC; CDR3: CASSSITTGQETQYF
V: TRBV19; D: TRBD1; size: NA; J: TRBJ1-2; DNA: TGTGCCAGTAAGGGGACAGCCTATGGCTACACCTTC; CDR3: CASKGTAYGYTF
V: TRBV2; D: NA; size: NA; J: TRBJ2-1; DNA: TGTGCCAGCAGTGGACAGCTGAGCTCCTACAATGAGCAGTTCTTC; CDR3: CASSGQLSSYNEQFF
V: TRBV20-1; D: TRBD2; size: NA; J: TRBJ2-1; DNA: TGCAGTGCCAGACTAGCGGGGGGTTTCAATGAGCAGTTCTTC; CDR3: CSARLAGGFNEQFF
V: TRBV2; D: TRBD2; size: few; J: TRBJ2-1; DNA: TGTGCCAGCAGTGCTAGCGGGGGGCTTTACAATGAGCAGTTCTTC; CDR3: CASSASGGLYNEQFF
V: TRBV4-2; D: TRBD2; size: NA; J: TRBJ2-7; DNA: TGTGCCAGCAGCCGGGGGGGAGATTCCTACGAGCAGTACTTC; CDR3: CASSRGGDSYEQYF
V: TRBV7-2; D: TRBD1; size: NA; J: TRBJ1-2; DNA: TGTGCCAGCAGCGAACGGACAGGGGACAATGGCTACACCTTC; CDR3: CASSERTGDNGYTF
V: TRBV20-1; D: TRBD1; size: NA; J: TRBJ2-7; DNA: TGCAGTGCCCAGCTGACAGGGATATTCTCCTACGAGCAGTACTTC; CDR3: CSAQLTGIFSYEQYF
V: TRBV12-3/TRBV12-4; D: NA; size: NA; J: TRBJ2-7; DNA: TGTGCCAGCAGTTTAGTGGACAGAGCCTACGAGCAGTACTTC; CDR3: CASSLVDRAYEQYF
V: TRBV20-1; D: TRBD1; size: NA; J: TRBJ1-6; DNA: TGCAGTGCTAGTGGGACAGGAGATAATTCACCCCTCCACTTT; CDR3: CSASGTGDNSPLHF
V: TRBV29-1; D: TRBD1; size: NA; J: TRBJ1-1; DNA: TGCAGCGTCCGGGACAGAGAAGCTTTCTTT; CDR3: CSVRDREAFF
V: TRBV7-2; D: NA; size: NA; J: TRBJ1-2; DNA: TGTGCCAGCAGCTCCCTCCCAGGGGTCCCGTACACCTTC; CDR3: CASSSLPGVPYTF
V: TRBV15; D: NA; size: NA; J: TRBJ2-3; DNA: TGTGCCACCAGCCGCCTTGGGGGGGGGCTCACAGATACGCAGTATTTT; CDR3: CATSRLGGGLTDTQYF
V: TRBV6-5; D: NA; size: NA; J: TRBJ1-6; DNA: TGTGCCAGCAGTAAATCAGGGAGGGGTTCACCCCTCCACTTT; CDR3: CASSKSGRGSPLHF
V: TRBV20-1; D: NA; size: NA; J: TRBJ2-7; DNA: TGCAGTGCTAGGTCCGCCACAGGCTTCTCCTACGAGCAGTACTTC; CDR3: CSARSATGFSYEQYF
V: TRBV29-1; D: TRBD1; size: NA; J: TRBJ1-2; DNA: TGCAGCGTTGTTGGAGAAGGGGGCGGTAACTATGGCTACACCTTC; CDR3: CSVVGEGGGNYGYTF
V: TRBV7-9; D: TRBD2; size: NA; J: TRBJ2-1; DNA: TGTGCCAGCACTCTTAGCGGGGTGAGCTCCTACAATGAGCAGTTCTTC; CDR3: CASTLSGVSSYNEQFF
V: TRBV29-1; D: TRBD1; size: NA; J: TRBJ1-2; DNA: TGCAGCGTTGCCGGGGGACAGGGAGCTAACTATGGCTACACCTTC; CDR3: CSVAGGQGANYGYTF
V: TRBV27; D: NA; size: NA; J: TRBJ2-7; DNA: TGTGCCAGCAGTTTGGTGGGGGCTTTTGGTGAGCAGTACTTC; CDR3: CASSLVGAFGEQYF
V: TRBV7-2; D: TRBD1; size: NA; J: TRBJ2-5; DNA: TGTGCCAGCAGTTATACGACAGGGGGCTGGGAGACCCAGTACTTC; CDR3: CASSYTTGGWETQYF
V: TRBV20-1; D: TRBD2; size: NA; J: TRBJ2-4; DNA: TGCAGTGCTTCAAGCGGGGGCCGTAAAAACATTCAGTACTTC; CDR3: CSASSGGRKNIQYF
V: TRBV3-1; D: TRBD1; size: NA; J: TRBJ1-5; DNA: TGTGCCAGCAGCCTCTCCGGGACAGTTCATCAGCCCCAGCATTTT; CDR3: CASSLSGTVHQPQHF
V: TRBV23-1; D: NA; size: NA; J: TRBJ2-4; DNA: TGCGCCAGCAGTCCAAGGGGTCCAGGCCTCATTCAGTACTTC; CDR3: CASSPRGPGLIQYF
V: TRBV4-2; D: TRBD2; size: few; J: TRBJ2-7; DNA: TGTGCCAGCAGCGGGAGGGGCAGTTACGAGCAGTACTTC; CDR3: CASSGRGSYEQYF
V: TRBV4-3; D: TRBD1; size: NA; J: TRBJ2-7; DNA: TGCGCCAGCAGCCAAGATGAAAGGACAGGGACCTACGAGCAGTACTTC; CDR3: CASSQDERTGTYEQYF
V: TRBV4-2; D: NA; size: NA; J: TRBJ2-3; DNA: TGTGCCAGCAGCCAAGAACAACAGCAAGGGGCAGATACGCAGTATTTT; CDR3: CASSQEQQQGADTQYF
V: TRBV12-3/TRBV12-4; D: NA; size: NA; J: TRBJ1-1; DNA: TGTGCCAGCCGCCGCGCTTCGGCCTCACCCGGATGCCTCTTT; CDR3: CASRRASASPGCLF
V: TRBV12-3/TRBV12-4; D: NA; size: NA; J: TRBJ2-2; DNA: TGTGCCAGCAGACCCACCGGGACAAAGGCCGGGGAGCTGTTTTTT; CDR3: CASRPTGTKAGELFF
V: TRBV15; D: NA; size: NA; J: TRBJ2-1; DNA: TGTGCCACCAGCAGAAGCCGTTATGAGCAGTTCTTC; CDR3: CATSRSRYEQFF
V: TRBV18; D: NA; size: NA; J: TRBJ2-1; DNA: TGTGCCAGCTCACCAGCGACTAGGGAGCAGTTCTTC; CDR3: CASSPATREQFF
V: TRBV6-1; D: NA; size: NA; J: TRBJ2-5; DNA: TGTGCCAGCAGTGATTGGGGGGAGACCCAGTACTTC; CDR3: CASSDWGETQYF
V: TRBV7-2; D: TRBD1; size: NA; J: TRBJ1-6; DNA: TGTGCCAGCAGCAAACGACAGGGTTCCTATAATTCACCCCTCCACTTT; CDR3: CASSKRQGSYNSPLHF
V: TRBV6-5; D: NA; size: NA; J: TRBJ2-7; DNA: TGTGCCAGCAGTTACGTACAGGGTCGGGAGCAGTACTTC; CDR3: CASSYVQGREQYF
V: TRBV29-1; D: TRBD2; size: NA; J: TRBJ2-1; DNA: TGCAGCGTTGAAACGGGACTAGATCTTGAGCAGTTCTTC; CDR3: CSVETGLDLEQFF
V: TRBV5-1; D: TRBD2; size: once; J: TRBJ2-1; DNA: TGCGCCAGCAGCTTGGTCACTAGCGGGGGGCTCGATGAGCAGTTCTTC; CDR3: CASSLVTSGGLDEQFF
V: TRBV7-9; D: TRBD1; size: NA; J: TRBJ2-7; DNA: TGTGCCAGCAGCGATCCCAGGGGGTTCTACGAGCAGTACTTC; CDR3: CASSDPRGFYEQYF
V: TRBV29-1; D: NA; size: NA; J: TRBJ1-1; DNA: TGCAGCGCATCAGACAGGTTGAACACTGAAGCTTTCTTT; CDR3: CSASDRLNTEAFF
V: TRBV11-2; D: NA; size: NA; J: TRBJ1-2; DNA: TGTGCCAGCAGCTTAGAAGGGACCGAGGGAGGCTACACCTTC; CDR3: CASSLEGTEGGYTF
V: TRBV15; D: NA; size: NA; J: TRBJ1-4; DNA: TGTGCCACCAGCAGACTGGAAAAGGAAAAACTGTTTTTT; CDR3: CATSRLEKEKLFF